One and the same sample provided the 25 T cell receptor beta chains below, sequenced in a study of cytomegalovirus exposure and HLA in healthy donors. The PCR ran on 60 Vbeta and 13 Jbeta primers. Only in-frame clones appear in the TCRdb table, and some are missing; sequencing was by immunoSEQ multiplex PCR. Among 90,000 or so clones listed, approximately 60% were seen once. The sample consisted of PBMCs. These receptors were taken from a boy younger than 18 in good health and CMV-seropositive.

V is TRBV29-1 and J is TRBJ2-1, with D unresolved. Trimming shortened V by 1 base and J by 6 bases, and 10 bases separated the two germline ends. Germline values: CDR1 SQVTM, CDR2 ANQGSEA. This CDR3 region has 13 residues. The DNA for the CDR3 is TGCAGCGTTGAAGGAAGTAGCAGCAATGAGCAGTTCTTC. Encoded protein: CSVEGSSSNEQFF.

The V and J genes are TRBV6-6 and TRBJ2-7; tentative D call: TRBD1 (6 bases). Germline assignment: CDR1 MNHNY and CDR2 SVGAGI (reference sequence). V lost 6 bases and J lost 7, with 16 bases in between. The CDR3 contains 13 residues. The DNA of the CDR3 is TGTGCCAGCAGCGAAACCAGGGGCGGGGAGCAGTACTTC. Its translation is CASSETRGGEQYF.

This clone was observed a few times. The chain has TRBV27 and TRBJ1-6; D is ambiguous. The germline V and J ends were trimmed by 3 bases and 3 bases, with 6 bases remaining between them. The length of the CDR3 is 14 residues. Germline values: CDR1 MNHEY, CDR2 SMNVEV (reference sequence). CDR3 DNA sequence: TGTGCCAGCAGTTTCGTAAACTATAATTCACCCCTCCACTTT. Translated: CASSFVNYNSPLHF.

The CDR3 DNA reads TGTGCCAGCAGTTTAAGAGGTCCGGGGACAGGGTTCGACGAGCAGTACTTC. Its protein product is CASSLRGPGTGFDEQYF. V gene TRBV28 combines with J gene TRBJ2-7, with TRBD1 matching over 9 bases. The CDR3 extends over 17 amino acids. V lost 2 bases and J lost 5; bases outside the gene matches: 13. In germline, CDR1 is MDHEN, CDR2 SYDVKM. Full variable domain (outside the CDR3, taken from reference TRBV28 and TRBJ2-7): DVKVTQSSRYLVKRTGEKVFLECVQDMDHENMFWYRQDPGLGLRLIYFSYDVKMKEKGDIPEGYSVSREKKERFSLILESASTNQTSMYLCASSLRGPGTGFDEQYFGPGTRLTVT.

The chain links TRBV2 to TRBJ2-3, with TRBD2 identical over 7 bases. Germline assignment: CDR1 SNHLY and CDR2 FYNNEI. V shed 7 bases and J 0 bases; nucleotides not matched to a gene: 4. The CDR3 runs 14 residues. CDR3 sequence reads: CASKTSRSTDTQYF. CDR3 in DNA: TGTGCCAGCAAGACTAGCAGAAGCACAGATACGCAGTATTTT. Complete variable domain (other parts from reference TRBV2 and TRBJ2-3): EPEVTQTPSHQVTQMGQEVILRCVPISNHLYFYWYRQILGQKVEFLVSFYNNEISEKSEIFDDQFSVERPDGSNFTLKIRSTKLEDSAMYFCASKTSRSTDTQYFGPGTRLTVL.

This clone appeared a few times. The chain joins TRBV5-5 to TRBJ1-4, with D unclear. This CDR3 spans 14 amino acids. Trimming cost V 0 bases and J 3 bases, with 6 bases left between them. The germline V gene has CDR1 SGHKS and CDR2 YYEKEE (reference sequence). The CDR3, as DNA: TGTGCCAGCAGCTTGGCTCCCCCTAATGAAAAACTGTTTTTT. It encodes CASSLAPPNEKLFF.

The table lists this clone with a few counts. The gene calls are TRBV4-2 and TRBJ2-7; 7 bases align to TRBD2. With V trimmed by 4 bases and J by 0 bases, 6 bases remained unmatched. The V gene's germline CDR1 is LGHNA and CDR2 YNFKEQ. The CDR3 totals 15 residues. CDR3 DNA: TGTGCCAGCAGCCTTACTAGCGAGAGCTCCTACGAGCAGTACTTC. Protein: CASSLTSESSYEQYF.

The CDR3 is CASSLTSVMGEQYF. In DNA, the CDR3 is TGTGCCAGCAGCCTTACTAGCGTCATGGGCGAGCAGTACTTC. The V gene is TRBV6-5, the J gene TRBJ2-7; 7 nucleotides match TRBD2. CDR1 MNHEY and CDR2 SVGAGI come from the germline V gene. The J segment lost 6 bases and the V segment lost 6 bases, leaving 11 bases of the junction unmatched. The CDR3 sequence is 14 residues long.

This clone was counted a few times. This chain joins TRBV7-3 and TRBJ2-2, with D possibly being TRBD1 (5 bases). The V gene's germline CDR1 is SGHTA and CDR2 FQGTGA. V was shortened by 3 bases and J by 3 bases, with 14 bases between the two germline ends. The CDR3 covers 16 residues. Written as DNA, the CDR3 is TGTGCCAGCAGCTTTGGAGACAGACTCGACACCGGGGAGCTGTTTTTT. This sequence encodes CASSFGDRLDTGELFF. The full variable domain, rest sourced from reference TRBV7-3 and TRBJ2-2, is GAGVSQTPSNKVTEKGKYVELRCDPISGHTALYWYRQSLGQGPEFLIYFQGTGAADDSGLPNDRFFAVRPEGSVSTLKIQRTERGDSAVYLCASSFGDRLDTGELFFGEGSRLTVL.

V is TRBV5-1 and J is TRBJ2-7, with TRBD1 matching over 9 bases. After removal of 0 bases from V and 0 bases from J, the junction contained 4 bases not matched to a gene. The germline CDR1 and CDR2 sequences are SGHRS and YFSETQ. The CDR3 spans 16 residues. The CDR3 protein is CASSLVGTGYSYEQYF. In DNA form, the CDR3 reads TGCGCCAGCAGCTTGGTAGGGACAGGGTACTCCTACGAGCAGTACTTC.

The rearrangement joins TRBV18 to TRBJ2-3; 14 nucleotides agree with TRBD2. This CDR3 contains 18 residues. Germline-derived CDR1 and CDR2 are KGHSH and LQKENI. Trimming cost V 3 bases and J 4 bases; bases outside gene matches: 9. CDR3 sequence reads: CASSPRLAGGLRADTQYF. As DNA, the CDR3 is TGTGCCAGCTCACCCCGACTAGCGGGGGGGCTTCGGGCAGATACGCAGTATTTT.

The chain couples TRBV7-3 to TRBJ1-1; D remains ambiguous. V was trimmed by 1 base and J by 3 bases, leaving 12 bases between them. CDR3 length: 15 residues. Germline CDR1 and CDR2: SGHTA and FQGTGA. CDR3 amino acids: CASSLNPGQYTEAFF. CDR3 coding DNA: TGTGCCAGCAGCTTAAACCCTGGTCAGTACACTGAAGCTTTCTTT.

This CDR3 reads CAWSSGDTQYF. The CDR3, as DNA: TGTGCCTGGTCCAGTGGAGATACGCAGTATTTT. The chain uses TRBV30 and TRBJ2-3, with D unresolved. This CDR3 region has 11 residues. Germline V gene lookup returns CDR1 GTSNPN and CDR2 SVGIG (reference sequence). V dropped 5 bases and J dropped 5 bases, with 8 bases sitting between them. Drawing the rest from reference TRBV30 and TRBJ2-3, the complete variable domain is SQTIHQWPATLVQPVGSPLSLECTVEGTSNPNLYWYRQAAGRGLQLLFYSVGIGQISSEVPQNLSASRPQDRQFILSSKKLLLSDSGFYLCAWSSGDTQYFGPGTRLTVL.

This clone has only one observation. The V gene is TRBV19, the J gene TRBJ1-5; 8 bases match TRBD1. The CDR3 sequence is 15 residues long. Looked up from germline, CDR1 is LNHDA and CDR2 is SQIVND (reference sequence). V dropped 7 bases and J dropped 5; count of bases not matched to a gene: 10. As DNA, the CDR3 is TGTGCCAGTAAAAAAACGGGACAGGTGGATCAGCCCCAGCATTTT. Protein product: CASKKTGQVDQPQHF.

This chain connects TRBV9 to TRBJ2-1, with D perhaps TRBD2 (6 bases). V was shortened by 4 bases and J by 4 bases, with 12 bases between the two germline ends. The CDR3 has 14 amino acids. Germline V gene sequence: CDR1 SGDLS, CDR2 YYNGEE. The CDR3 nucleotides are TGTGCCAGCAGCCGGGCTAGCGCGTACAATGAGCAGTTCTTC. This codes for CASSRASAYNEQFF.

The chain recombines TRBV29-1 with TRBJ2-1; TRBD2 is a possible D gene (5 bases). The germline CDR1 and CDR2 sequences are SQVTM and ANQGSEA. The CDR3 loop spans 13 amino acids. The V end lost 3 bases, the J end lost 9 bases, and 15 bases lay between the germline ends. The CDR3 is CSVDRTNRGEQFF. The CDR3 DNA is TGCAGCGTTGACCGGACCAACCGGGGTGAGCAGTTCTTC.

By its share, this clone is medium-sized (0.01 to 0.1%). The chain recombines TRBV25-1 with TRBJ2-7, with 7 bases matching TRBD2. This CDR3 region has 16 residues. After removal of 6 bases from V and 3 bases from J, the junction contained 14 bases not matched to a gene. Germline lookup yields CDR1 MGHDK and CDR2 SYGVNS. The CDR3 sequence: CASSIMGTTPVYEQYF. In DNA form, the CDR3 reads TGTGCCAGCAGCATCATGGGGACTACGCCAGTCTACGAGCAGTACTTC.

The chain is built from TRBV19 and TRBJ2-5, with D unclear. The CDR3 runs 14 residues. V was shortened by 6 bases and J by 0 bases, with 11 bases between the two germline ends. Germline assignment: CDR1 LNHDA and CDR2 SQIVND (reference sequence). The CDR3 DNA follows: TGTGCCAGTAGGGGCGCCCGGTACCAAGAGACCCAGTACTTC. Protein: CASRGARYQETQYF.

Only one count was recorded for this clone. The chain uses TRBV5-4 and TRBJ2-7, with 7 bases identical to TRBD1. V was pared by 4 bases and J by 0 bases, with 7 bases of the junction left unmatched. From germline, CDR1 is SGHNT and CDR2 YYREEE (reference sequence). This CDR3 has 15 residues. The CDR3, as DNA: TGTGCCAGCAGCCCGGGACAGCTGAGCTCCTACGAGCAGTACTTC. Translation gives CASSPGQLSSYEQYF.

The gene calls are TRBV5-1 and TRBJ2-2; 7 bases are a match to TRBD1. Germline CDR1 is SGHRS and CDR2 is YFSETQ. V was clipped by 6 bases and J by 4 bases; unmatched bases: 9. The CDR3 extends over 15 amino acids. The CDR3 loop is CASNPSTGRTGELFF. As DNA, the CDR3 is TGCGCCAGCAACCCTTCGACAGGGCGCACCGGGGAGCTGTTTTTT.

The V and J genes are TRBV29-1 and TRBJ1-1, with 7 bases identical to TRBD1. The CDR3 length is 15 residues. Trimming at V came to 7 bases and at J to 1 base, leaving 12 bases not matched to a gene. Germline V lookup: CDR1 SQVTM, CDR2 ANQGSEA. The CDR3 DNA sequence: TGCAGCGCCGAGGGTATCACAGGGGAGAACACTGAAGCTTTCTTT. It yields the protein CSAEGITGENTEAFF.

The chain combines TRBV5-1 with TRBJ2-7; 7 bases line up with TRBD1. Germline CDR1 SGHRS, CDR2 YFSETQ. Germline trimming cut 4 bases from V and 4 bases from J; bases unmatched to any gene: 8. CDR3 size: 14 residues. The CDR3 is CASSPGTAPYEQYF. CDR3 in DNA: TGCGCCAGCAGCCCTGGGACAGCCCCGTACGAGCAGTACTTC.

This clone was picked up a small number of times. The chain recombines TRBV29-1 with TRBJ1-4; the D is unclear. The ends were cut back, 4 bases at V and 4 bases at J, with 7 bases in the middle. This CDR3 is built from 12 residues. The germline gives CDR1 SQVTM, CDR2 ANQGSEA. This chain's CDR3 is CSVAGDNEKLFF. The CDR3 coding sequence is TGCAGCGTTGCGGGAGATAATGAAAAACTGTTTTTT.

The chain uses TRBV5-5 and TRBJ2-7; no firm D call. Looked up from germline, CDR1 is SGHKS and CDR2 is YYEKEE (reference sequence). This CDR3 has 11 residues. V lost 6 bases and J lost 7, with 11 bases in between. The CDR3 loop is CASTTATEQYF. In nucleotides, the CDR3 is TGTGCCAGCACCACGGCGACAGAGCAGTACTTC.

This clone came up a few times. V is TRBV2 and J is TRBJ1-1; the D is unclear. The CDR3 sequence is 16 residues long. V was trimmed by 7 bases and J by 6 bases, leaving 24 bases between them. Germline V gene data show CDR1 as SNHLY and CDR2 as FYNNEI. CDR3 sequence: CASTRVVTEGAAEAFF. CDR3 coding DNA: TGTGCCAGCACCCGGGTCGTGACGGAGGGAGCGGCTGAAGCTTTCTTT.